This TCR beta chain was sequenced during a study of T cells after yellow fever vaccination. Germline V gives CDR1 KGHSH, CDR2 LQKENI. CDR3 length equals 14 residues. V lost 6 bases to trimming and J lost 1 base, with 13 bases between them. Each CDR3 protein gets one entry after TCRdb re-called the 5' RACE reads with MiXCR. The sample includes approximately 550,000 distinct CDR3 sequences, approximately 13% of them seen just once. The TCR sequence derives from a man aged 25-40 years who received the YFV17D yellow fever vaccine. This specimen was PBMCs, taken on the day of the yellow fever booster vaccination. J is TRBJ2-7 and V is TRBV18; unclear D gene. The CDR3 DNA is TGTGCCAGCTCCCCTCAGACAAATTCCTACGAGCAGTACTTC. It yields the protein CASSPQTNSYEQYF.